The rows below give T cell receptor beta chains drawn from one sample of a study of monozygotic twins with inflammatory bowel disease. TCRdb re-analyzed the 5' RACE reads; it lists each CDR3 protein once, without DNA. Its table records hundreds of thousands of distinct CDR3 sequences. Input material: blood. The receptors were gathered from a human donor with ulcerative colitis or Crohn's disease, or a healthy co-twin of an affected twin (not recorded which). Both conserved end residues are part of each CDR3.

TRBJ1-3,TRBV28,CASSKQGGTGNTIYF
TRBJ2-1,TRBV5-1,CASSLGSAGPIREHEQFF
TRBJ1-6,TRBV6-5,CASSYSYPDYSPLHF
TRBJ2-2,TRBV9,CASSVLPSGGSAGELFF
TRBJ1-4,TRBV7-8,CASSLGSYNEKLFF
TRBJ1-1,TRBV3-1,CASSQEGGHTAPDTEAFF
TRBJ2-7,TRBV6-2/TRBV6-3,CASSSQGIVTSYEQYF
TRBJ2-1,TRBV7-6,CASSPRPGTSGAEQFF
TRBJ1-1,TRBV6-2/TRBV6-3,CAGSDRGIEAFF
TRBJ2-7,TRBV7-8,CASSSRGRDTYEQYF
TRBJ2-7,TRBV7-2,CASSLAGGTGGYEQYF
TRBJ2-3,TRBV7-2,CASSFGLAGEERTQYF
TRBJ1-2,TRBV12-3/TRBV12-4,CASSFDPGPANYGYTF
TRBJ1-1,TRBV5-6,CASSLPDGSFNTEAFF
TRBJ2-1,TRBV3-1,CASSQERANNEQFF
TRBJ2-2,TRBV7-9,CASSLATGGTGELFF
TRBJ1-1,TRBV30,CAWSVQYWGPTEAFF
TRBJ2-2,TRBV20-1,CSATSRDYNTGELFF
TRBJ2-5,TRBV12-3/TRBV12-4,CASSIGTLQETQYF
TRBJ2-7,TRBV20-1,CSARASGASYEQYF
TRBJ1-1,TRBV25-1,CASRRATGAGTEAFF
TRBJ1-1,TRBV7-9,CASSEGNTEAFF
TRBJ1-1,TRBV20-1,CSARDPGRGNTEAFF
TRBJ1-2,TRBV2,CASLVTPSHGYTF
TRBJ2-1,TRBV7-2,CASSLVEEQFF
TRBJ1-1,TRBV5-4,CASSPGTADEAFF
TRBJ1-2,TRBV20-1,CSARDLRTGDGYTF
TRBJ2-2,TRBV5-4,CASSAPGTGSNTGELFF
TRBJ2-3,TRBV11-3,CASSLSQGSTDTQYF
TRBJ1-1,TRBV28,CASSLPGAMNTEAFF
TRBJ2-1,TRBV5-1,CASSFEDAGFEQFF
TRBJ2-1,TRBV4-2,CASSQDERGGLNEQFF
TRBJ2-1,TRBV15,CATSRDKTPSGSEGNEQFF
TRBJ2-5,TRBV10-3,CAISDKGETQYF
TRBJ2-7,TRBV7-2,CASSLEGPGYKQYF
TRBJ2-2,TRBV7-8,CASSLADNTGELFF
TRBJ2-3,TRBV19,CASSRAGYTQYF
TRBJ1-1,TRBV12-3/TRBV12-4,CASSQGGSKATEAFF
TRBJ2-1,TRBV20-1,CSATDSSSSYNEQFF
TRBJ2-1,TRBV11-2,CASSSDLHEQFF
TRBJ2-3,TRBV29-1,CSAGRGTSSTDTQYF
TRBJ2-3,TRBV3-1,CASRPLGTPDGTQYF
TRBJ2-3,TRBV6-2/TRBV6-3,CASSPRTSRGTDTQYF
TRBJ2-3,TRBV6-5,CASSYSGGKGTDTQYF
TRBJ2-7,TRBV27,CACRLTPIHEQYF
TRBJ2-7,TRBV2,CASSEAGGLGSSYEQYF
TRBJ2-1,TRBV7-9,CASSFSAGGWNEQFF
TRBJ1-3,TRBV15,CATSNQGRGNTIYF
TRBJ2-5,TRBV23-1,CASSLSGGAQETQYF
TRBJ1-6,TRBV3-1,CASSQRGLWSPLHF
TRBJ2-1,TRBV20-1,CSTTDDVDNEQFF
TRBJ2-7,TRBV7-2,CASGTLGQGYYEQYF